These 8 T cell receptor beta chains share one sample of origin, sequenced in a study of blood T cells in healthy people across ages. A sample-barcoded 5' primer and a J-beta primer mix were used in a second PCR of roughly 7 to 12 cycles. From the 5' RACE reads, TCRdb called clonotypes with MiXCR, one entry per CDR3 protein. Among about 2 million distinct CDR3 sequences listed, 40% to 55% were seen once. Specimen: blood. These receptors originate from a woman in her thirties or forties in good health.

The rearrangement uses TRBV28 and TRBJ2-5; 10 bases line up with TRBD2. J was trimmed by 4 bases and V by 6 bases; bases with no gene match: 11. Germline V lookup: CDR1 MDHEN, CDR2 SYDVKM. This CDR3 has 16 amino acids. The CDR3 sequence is CASRQAGGPPGETQYF. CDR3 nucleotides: TGTGCCAGCAGGCAAGCGGGGGGGCCTCCAGGAGAGACCCAGTACTTC. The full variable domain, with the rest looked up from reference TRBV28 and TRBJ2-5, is DVKVTQSSRYLVKRTGEKVFLECVQDMDHENMFWYRQDPGLGLRLIYFSYDVKMKEKGDIPEGYSVSREKKERFSLILESASTNQTSMYLCASRQAGGPPGETQYFGPGTRLLVL.

The CDR3 DNA reads TGTGCCAGCAGCGTTAACAAGAACACTGAAGCTTTCTTT. It yields the protein CASSVNKNTEAFF. The genes are TRBV9 and TRBJ1-1; D remains ambiguous. Deletions cut 2 bases from V and 1 base from J, with 6 bases between. Germline V gene lookup returns CDR1 SGDLS and CDR2 YYNGEE. The CDR3 covers 13 residues.

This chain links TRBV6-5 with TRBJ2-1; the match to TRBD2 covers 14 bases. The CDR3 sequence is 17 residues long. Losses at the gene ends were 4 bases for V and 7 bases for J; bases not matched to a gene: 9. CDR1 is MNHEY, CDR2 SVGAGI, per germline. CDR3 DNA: TGTGCCAGCAGTTCCCTTTTGGGACTAGCGGGAGTAAATGAGCAGTTCTTC. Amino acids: CASSSLLGLAGVNEQFF.

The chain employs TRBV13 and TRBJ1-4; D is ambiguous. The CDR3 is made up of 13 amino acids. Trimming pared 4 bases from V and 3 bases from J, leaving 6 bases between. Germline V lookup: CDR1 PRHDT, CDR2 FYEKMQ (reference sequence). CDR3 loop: CASSSGPNEKLFF. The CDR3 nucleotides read TGTGCCAGCAGCTCTGGCCCTAATGAAAAACTGTTTTTT.

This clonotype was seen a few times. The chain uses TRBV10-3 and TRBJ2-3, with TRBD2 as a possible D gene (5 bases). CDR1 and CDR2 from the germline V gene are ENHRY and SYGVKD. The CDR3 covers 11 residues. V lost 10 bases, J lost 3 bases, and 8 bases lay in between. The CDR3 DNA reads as TGTGCCACCGGGGTTACAGATACGCAGTATTTT. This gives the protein CATGVTDTQYF.

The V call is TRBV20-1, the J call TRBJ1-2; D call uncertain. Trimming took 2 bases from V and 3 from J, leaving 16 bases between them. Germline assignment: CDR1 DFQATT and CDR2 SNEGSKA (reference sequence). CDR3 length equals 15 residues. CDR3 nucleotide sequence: TGCAGTGCTAGAATGTTGGGAAGAACGGACTATGGCTACACCTTC. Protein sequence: CSARMLGRTDYGYTF.

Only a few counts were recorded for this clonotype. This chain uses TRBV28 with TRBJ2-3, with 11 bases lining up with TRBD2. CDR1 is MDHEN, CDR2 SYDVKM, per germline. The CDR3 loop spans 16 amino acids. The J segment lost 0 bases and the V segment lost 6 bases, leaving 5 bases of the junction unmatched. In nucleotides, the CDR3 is TGTGCCAGCAGGCCACTAGCGGGGGTTAGCACAGATACGCAGTATTTT. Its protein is CASRPLAGVSTDTQYF.

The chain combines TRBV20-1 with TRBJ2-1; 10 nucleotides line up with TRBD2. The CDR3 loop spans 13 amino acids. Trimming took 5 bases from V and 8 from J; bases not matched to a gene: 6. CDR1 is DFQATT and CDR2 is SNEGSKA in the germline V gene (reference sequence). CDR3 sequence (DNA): TGCAGTGCTGGTAAACTAGCGGGGTATGAGCAGTTCTTC. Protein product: CSAGKLAGYEQFF.